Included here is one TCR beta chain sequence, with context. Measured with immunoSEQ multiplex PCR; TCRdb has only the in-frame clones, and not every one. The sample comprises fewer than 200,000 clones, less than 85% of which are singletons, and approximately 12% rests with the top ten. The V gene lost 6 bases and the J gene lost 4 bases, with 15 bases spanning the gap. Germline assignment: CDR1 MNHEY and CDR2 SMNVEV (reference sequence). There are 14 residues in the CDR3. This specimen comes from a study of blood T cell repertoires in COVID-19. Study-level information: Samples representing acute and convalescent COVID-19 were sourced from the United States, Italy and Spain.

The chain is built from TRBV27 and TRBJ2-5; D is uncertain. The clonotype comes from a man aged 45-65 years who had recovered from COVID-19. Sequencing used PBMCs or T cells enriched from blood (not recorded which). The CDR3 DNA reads TGTGCCAGCAGCCTGTACACGCGAGGAGAGACCCAGTACTTC. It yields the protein CASSLYTRGETQYF.